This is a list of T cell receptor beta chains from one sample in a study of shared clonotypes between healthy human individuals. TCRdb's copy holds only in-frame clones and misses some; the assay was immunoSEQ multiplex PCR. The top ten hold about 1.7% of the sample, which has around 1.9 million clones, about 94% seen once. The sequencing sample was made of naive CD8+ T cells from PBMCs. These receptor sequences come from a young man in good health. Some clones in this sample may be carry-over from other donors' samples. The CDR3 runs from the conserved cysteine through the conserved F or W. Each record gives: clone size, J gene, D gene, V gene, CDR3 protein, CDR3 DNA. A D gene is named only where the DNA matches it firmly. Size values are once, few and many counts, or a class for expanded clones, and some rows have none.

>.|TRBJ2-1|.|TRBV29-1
CSVRVDNEQFF
TGCAGCGTTCGCGTAGACAATGAGCAGTTCTTC
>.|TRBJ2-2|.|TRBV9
CASSVVPSGSNTGELFF
TGTGCCAGCAGCGTAGTCCCCTCAGGGAGTAACACCGGGGAGCTGTTTTTT
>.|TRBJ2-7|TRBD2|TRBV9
CASSARSTSMNEQYF
TGTGCCAGCAGCGCACGTTCGACTAGCATGAACGAGCAGTACTTC
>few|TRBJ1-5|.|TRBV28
CASSWGQPQHF
TGTGCCAGCAGTTGGGGTCAGCCCCAGCATTTT
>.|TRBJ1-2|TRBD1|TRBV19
CASSIFDRVSYGYTF
TGTGCCAGTAGTATTTTCGACAGGGTGTCCTATGGCTACACCTTC
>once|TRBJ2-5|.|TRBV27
CASSLYGGETQYF
TGTGCCAGCAGTTTGTACGGGGGAGAGACCCAGTACTTC
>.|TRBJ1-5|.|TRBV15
CATSWDAKHSNQPQHF
TGTGCCACCTCGTGGGACGCAAAACATAGCAATCAGCCCCAGCATTTT
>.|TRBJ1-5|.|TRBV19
CASSIEAPSGVSNQPQHF
TGTGCCAGTAGTATAGAAGCCCCATCGGGTGTTAGCAATCAGCCCCAGCATTTT
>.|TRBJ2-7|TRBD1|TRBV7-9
CASSSSRDRASEQYF
TGTGCCAGCAGCTCCTCTAGGGACAGGGCCAGCGAGCAGTACTTC
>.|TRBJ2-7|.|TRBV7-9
CASSLAISHSSYEQYF
TGTGCCAGCAGCTTAGCGATATCGCATAGCTCCTACGAGCAGTACTTC
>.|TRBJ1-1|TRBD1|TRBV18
CASWDRPNTEAFF
TGTGCCAGCTGGGACAGGCCGAACACTGAAGCTTTCTTT
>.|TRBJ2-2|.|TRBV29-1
CSVVIYTGELFF
TGCAGCGTTGTTATATACACCGGGGAGCTGTTTTTT
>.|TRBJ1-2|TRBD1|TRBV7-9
CASSPWDSIRGYTF
TGTGCCAGCAGCCCATGGGACAGTATTAGGGGCTACACCTTC
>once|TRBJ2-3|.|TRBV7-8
CASSARGGHLSTDTQYF
TGTGCCAGCAGCGCCCGTGGGGGACACTTGTCCACAGATACGCAGTATTTT
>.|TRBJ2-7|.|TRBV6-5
CASSYVGGYYEQYF
TGTGCCAGCAGTTACGTTGGAGGCTACTACGAGCAGTACTTC
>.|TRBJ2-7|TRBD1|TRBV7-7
CASSASTGAGYEQYF
TGTGCCAGCAGCGCGTCGACAGGGGCGGGTTACGAGCAGTACTTC
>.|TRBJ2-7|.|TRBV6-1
CASSVRPSLPYEQYF
TGTGCCAGCAGTGTCAGACCAAGCCTACCCTACGAGCAGTACTTC
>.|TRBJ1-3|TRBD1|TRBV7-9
CASSPRDRVSGNTIYF
TGTGCCAGCAGCCCAAGAGACAGGGTCTCTGGAAACACCATATATTTT
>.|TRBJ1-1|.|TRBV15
CATADGNTEAFF
TGTGCCACCGCCGACGGGAACACTGAAGCTTTCTTT
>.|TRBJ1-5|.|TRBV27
CASSFAGSNQPQHF
TGTGCCAGCAGTTTTGCCGGATCCAATCAGCCCCAGCATTTT
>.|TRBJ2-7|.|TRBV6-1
CASSEVRTYPYEQYF
TGTGCCAGCAGTGAAGTCCGGACTTACCCCTACGAGCAGTACTTC
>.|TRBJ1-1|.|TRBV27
CASSLYPGNTEAFF
TGTGCCAGCAGTTTATATCCAGGGAACACTGAAGCTTTCTTT
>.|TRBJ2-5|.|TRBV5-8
CASSLGGRAQETQYF
TGTGCCAGCAGCTTGGGAGGGCGGGCCCAAGAGACCCAGTACTTC
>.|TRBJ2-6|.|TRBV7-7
CASSRSPGGDVSSGANVLTF
TGTGCCAGCAGCCGCTCCCCGGGTGGGGACGTAAGCTCTGGGGCCAACGTCCTGACTTTC
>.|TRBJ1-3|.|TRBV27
CASSSPTGNTIYF
TGTGCCAGCAGCTCTCCGACCGGAAACACCATATATTTT
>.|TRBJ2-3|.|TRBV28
CASWERATDTQYF
TGTGCCAGCTGGGAGAGGGCCACAGATACGCAGTATTTT
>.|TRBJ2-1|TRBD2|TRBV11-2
CASTRLAGGPEQFF
TGTGCCAGCACCCGACTAGCGGGAGGGCCGGAGCAGTTCTTC
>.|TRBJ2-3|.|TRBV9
CASSLGSRGPDTQYF
TGTGCCAGCAGCCTCGGGAGTAGGGGGCCAGATACGCAGTATTTT
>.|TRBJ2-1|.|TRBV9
CASSFLSGWGSYNEQFF
TGTGCCAGCAGCTTCCTCTCGGGGTGGGGTTCCTACAATGAGCAGTTCTTC
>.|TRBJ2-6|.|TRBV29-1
CSFILWEANVLTF
TGCAGCTTTATCCTCTGGGAGGCCAACGTCCTGACTTTC
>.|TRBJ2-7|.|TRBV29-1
CSARVYDEQYF
TGCAGCGCCAGGGTTTACGACGAGCAGTACTTC
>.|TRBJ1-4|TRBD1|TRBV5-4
CASSLWGQGVNEKLFF
TGTGCCAGCAGCTTGTGGGGACAGGGTGTTAATGAAAAACTGTTTTTT
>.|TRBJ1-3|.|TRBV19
CASSVGRDTIYF
TGTGCCAGTAGCGTCGGTAGGGACACCATATATTTT
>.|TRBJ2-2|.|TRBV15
CATSRDMTGSGELFF
TGTGCCACCAGCAGAGATATGACAGGATCCGGGGAGCTGTTTTTT
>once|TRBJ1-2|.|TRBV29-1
CSVERDGYTF
TGCAGCGTTGAGAGGGATGGCTACACCTTC
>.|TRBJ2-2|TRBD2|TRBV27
CASSLGTSGINTGELFF
TGTGCCAGCAGTTTGGGGACTAGCGGGATCAACACCGGGGAGCTGTTTTTT
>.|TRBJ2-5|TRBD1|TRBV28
CASTPTGGPVETQYF
TGTGCCAGCACCCCGACAGGGGGTCCGGTAGAGACCCAGTACTTC
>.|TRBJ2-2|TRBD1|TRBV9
CASSLRGGQFGELFF
TGTGCCAGCAGCCTAAGAGGGGGCCAGTTCGGGGAGCTGTTTTTT
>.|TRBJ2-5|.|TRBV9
CASSADRDGEETQYF
TGTGCCAGCAGCGCAGACCGGGACGGAGAAGAGACCCAGTACTTC
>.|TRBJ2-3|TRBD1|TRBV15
CATSRRTGSTDTQYF
TGTGCCACCAGCCGGAGGACAGGAAGCACAGATACGCAGTATTTT
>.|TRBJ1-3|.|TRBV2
CASSEATGTVGNTIYF
TGTGCCAGCAGTGAAGCCACCGGGACGGTAGGAAACACCATATATTTT